The sequence of this T cell receptor (beta chain) was determined in a study of T cell responses to AZD1222 COVID-19 vaccine. Study conclusions and caveats: Mostly white British, mostly female donors; authors suggested clonal diversity may be underestimated.

Regarding this clone: Its specificity is not known.

Using immunoSEQ multiplex PCR, the repertoire was profiled, and TCRdb retains in-frame clones only, with some absent. The sample includes tens of thousands of clones, just over 90% of them seen just once. The sequences come from peripheral blood, collected on day 0 of AZD1222 vaccination. This receptor was obtained from an adult in good health.

CDR3 in amino acids: CASSFGGREYEQYF. In DNA, the CDR3 is TGTGCCAGCAGCTTCGGGGGGAGGGAATACGAGCAGTACTTC. The V gene is TRBV5-4, the J gene TRBJ2-7; 7 nucleotides agree with TRBD2. V lost 2 bases and J lost 4; bases outside the gene matches: 6. The CDR3 totals 14 residues. Germline CDR1 SGHNT, CDR2 YYREEE (reference sequence).